The 14 T cell receptor beta chains in this list originate from one sample, sequenced in a study of cytomegalovirus exposure and HLA in healthy donors. Researchers ran the PCR with 60 Vbeta and 13 Jbeta primers. The data were produced by immunoSEQ multiplex PCR, yet TCRdb's version contains in-frame clones alone and is incomplete. The sample yields some 170,000 clones, 80% to 90% seen once. Sequencing was performed on PBMCs. The origin of the receptors is a woman between 25 and 40 years old in good health and CMV-seropositive.

The V gene is TRBV11-1, the J gene TRBJ1-1, with D possibly being TRBD1 (6 bases). The CDR3 has 16 residues. The V gene's germline CDR1 is SGHAT and CDR2 FQDESV (reference sequence). Deletions cut 7 bases from V and 3 bases from J, with 21 bases between. This CDR3 reads CASTSNRVRVDTEAFF. Written as DNA, the CDR3 is TGTGCCAGCACCTCAAACAGGGTGCGTGTCGACACTGAAGCTTTCTTT. Variable domain in full (rest from reference TRBV11-1 and TRBJ1-1): EAEVAQSPRYKITEKSQAVAFWCDPISGHATLYWYRQILGQGPELLVQFQDESVVDDSQLPKDRFSAERLKGVDSTLKIQPAELGDSAMYLCASTSNRVRVDTEAFFGQGTRLTVV.

The J gene is TRBJ1-2, the V gene TRBV9; tentatively, D is TRBD1 (5 bases). CDR3 length: 17 residues. Trimming took 4 bases from V and 4 from J, leaving 23 bases between them. Germline V gives CDR1 SGDLS, CDR2 YYNGEE. The CDR3, as DNA: TGTGCCAGCAGCCTCCCGTCCGGGGGTCTAAAACCCTATGGCTACACCTTC. Its translation is CASSLPSGGLKPYGYTF.

The genes are TRBV18 and TRBJ2-7, with D possibly TRBD1 on 5 matching bases. Trimming removed 0 bases from V and 3 bases from J, with 6 bases in between. Germline CDR1 is KGHSH and CDR2 is LQKENI. The CDR3 spans 13 residues. This CDR3 is CASSPPGVYEQYF. DNA of the CDR3: TGTGCCAGCTCACCACCAGGGGTCTACGAGCAGTACTTC.

The rearrangement joins TRBV5-8 to TRBJ1-2; D is uncertain. This CDR3 is 15 amino acids long. The germline V gene has CDR1 SGHTS and CDR2 YDEGEE. Trimming removed 1 base at V and 7 bases at J, with 17 bases between. DNA of the CDR3: TGTGCCAGCAGCTTGCGTGGAGGGTGGTCCGGTGGCTACACCTTC. Translation: CASSLRGGWSGGYTF.

This chain joins TRBV7-8 and TRBJ1-2, with D maybe TRBD1 (6 bases). The CDR3 is 15 amino acids. Trimming cost V 4 bases and J 4 bases, with 16 bases left between them. Per germline, CDR1 SGHVS and CDR2 FQNEAQ. This CDR3 reads CASSSAERTVYGYTF. CDR3 sequence (DNA): TGTGCCAGCAGCTCAGCGGAACGGACAGTCTATGGCTACACCTTC.

A few counts support this clone. The chain combines TRBV6-5 with TRBJ2-3; D not certain. V lost 5 bases and J 6 bases, leaving 18 bases between the germline ends. CDR3 length equals 15 residues. The germline V gene encodes CDR1 MNHEY and CDR2 SVGAGI. CDR3 in DNA: TGTGCCAGCAGTCAGTTTCCTTCTGGCCTGGATACGCAGTATTTT. The encoded protein is CASSQFPSGLDTQYF.

The chain has TRBV5-1 and TRBJ2-1, with 13 bases lining up with TRBD2. V gave up 3 bases and J gave up 5 bases; unmatched junction bases: 5. CDR3 length: 16 amino acids. The germline CDR1 and CDR2 sequences are SGHRS and YFSETQ. As DNA, the CDR3 is TGCGCCAGCAGCTCCTTCGGACTAGCGGGGGACAATGAGCAGTTCTTC. Its protein product is CASSSFGLAGDNEQFF.

The J gene is TRBJ1-5, the V gene TRBV27; D is unclear. CDR1 and CDR2 from the germline V gene are MNHEY and SMNVEV (reference sequence). The CDR3 runs to 14 residues. The V and J ends lost 3 bases and 1 base respectively, with 7 bases between them. The CDR3 loop is CASSFRESNQPQHF. The CDR3 DNA is TGTGCCAGCAGTTTTCGGGAAAGCAATCAGCCCCAGCATTTT.

V gene TRBV7-9 combines with J gene TRBJ1-5; 9 bases agree with TRBD1. There are 18 residues in the CDR3. Germline-derived CDR1 and CDR2 are SEHNR and FQNEAQ (reference sequence). With 2 bases clipped from V and 4 bases from J, the junction kept 12 bases outside the gene matches. The CDR3 is CASSLISGGTGFNQPQHF. DNA for the CDR3: TGTGCCAGCAGCTTAATTTCGGGCGGGACAGGGTTTAATCAGCCCCAGCATTTT. Full variable domain (remainder filled in from reference TRBV7-9 and TRBJ1-5): DTGVSQNPRHKITKRGQNVTFRCDPISEHNRLYWYRQTLGQGPEFLTYFQNEAQLEKSRLLSDRFSAERPKGSFSTLEIQRTEQGDSAMYLCASSLISGGTGFNQPQHFGDGTRLSIL.

The V and J genes are TRBV15 and TRBJ2-3, with 8 bases that match TRBD1. This CDR3 region has 15 residues. Trimming removed 0 bases from V and 3 bases from J; junction bases left unmatched: 2. From germline, CDR1 is LNHNV and CDR2 YYDKDF (reference sequence). The CDR3 nucleotides are TGTGCCACCAGCAGAGACGGACAGGGAACAGATACGCAGTATTTT. This codes for CATSRDGQGTDTQYF.

This clone has only one observation. V and J are TRBV11-1 and TRBJ1-3; no clear D. The CDR3 extends over 14 amino acids. CDR1 and CDR2 from the germline V gene are SGHAT and FQDESV (reference sequence). The germline V and J ends were trimmed by 5 bases and 1 base, with 9 bases remaining between them. The CDR3 loop is CASSQQVSGNTIYF. CDR3 DNA: TGTGCCAGCAGCCAACAAGTATCTGGAAACACCATATATTTT. Complete variable domain (other parts from reference TRBV11-1 and TRBJ1-3): EAEVAQSPRYKITEKSQAVAFWCDPISGHATLYWYRQILGQGPELLVQFQDESVVDDSQLPKDRFSAERLKGVDSTLKIQPAELGDSAMYLCASSQQVSGNTIYFGEGSWLTVV.

V usage is TRBV5-1 and J usage is TRBJ1-2; D might be TRBD1 (5 bases). The CDR3 runs 12 residues. Germline-derived CDR1 and CDR2 are SGHRS and YFSETQ. V lost 1 base and J 8 bases, leaving 9 bases between the germline ends. As DNA, the CDR3 is TGCGCCAGCAGCTTGAGGGGAGGGGGCTACACCTTC. As protein: CASSLRGGGYTF.

The chain employs TRBV6-5 and TRBJ2-5; D gene unclear. Germline loops: CDR1 MNHEY, CDR2 SVGAGI. Trimming cost V 0 bases and J 5 bases, with 10 bases left between them. This CDR3 region has 14 residues. The CDR3 spells CASSYSTPSETQYF. In DNA, the CDR3 is TGTGCCAGCAGTTACTCGACTCCCTCGGAGACCCAGTACTTC.

The genes are TRBV9 and TRBJ2-6; weak D call: TRBD2 (6 bases). Trimming shortened V by 0 bases and J by 2 bases, and 6 bases separated the two germline ends. From germline, CDR1 is SGDLS and CDR2 YYNGEE. The CDR3 covers 15 residues. CDR3 nucleotide sequence: TGTGCCAGCAGCGTAGGGGAGGCTGGGGCCAACGTCCTGACTTTC. This encodes CASSVGEAGANVLTF. The whole variable domain, filled in from reference TRBV9 and TRBJ2-6, reads DSGVTQTPKHLITATGQRVTLRCSPRSGDLSVYWYQQSLDQGLQFLIQYYNGEERAKGNILERFSAQQFPDLHSELNLSSLELGDSALYFCASSVGEAGANVLTFGAGSRLTVL.